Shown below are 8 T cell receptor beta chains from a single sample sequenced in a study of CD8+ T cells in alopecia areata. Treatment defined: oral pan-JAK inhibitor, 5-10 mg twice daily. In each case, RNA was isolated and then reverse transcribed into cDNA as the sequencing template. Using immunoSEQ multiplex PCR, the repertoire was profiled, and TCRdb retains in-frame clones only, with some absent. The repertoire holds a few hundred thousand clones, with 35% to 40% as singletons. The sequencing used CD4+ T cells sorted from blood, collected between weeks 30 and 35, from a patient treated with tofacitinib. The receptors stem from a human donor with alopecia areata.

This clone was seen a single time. The CDR3 sequence is CSAWGQIGNEQFF. The CDR3 nucleotides are TGCAGCGCCTGGGGACAAATCGGCAATGAGCAGTTCTTC. V usage is TRBV29-1 and J usage is TRBJ2-1; the D gene is possibly TRBD1 (6 bases). The CDR3 contains 13 residues. From germline, CDR1 is SQVTM and CDR2 ANQGSEA. The germline V and J ends were trimmed by 7 bases and 6 bases, with 16 bases remaining between them.

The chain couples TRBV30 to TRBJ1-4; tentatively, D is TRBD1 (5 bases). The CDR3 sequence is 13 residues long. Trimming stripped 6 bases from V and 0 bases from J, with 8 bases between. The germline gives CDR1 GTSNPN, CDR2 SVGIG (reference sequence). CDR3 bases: TGTGCCTGCCTGGGGGCAACTAATGAAAAACTGTTTTTT. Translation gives CACLGATNEKLFF. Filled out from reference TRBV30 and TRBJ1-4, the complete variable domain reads SQTIHQWPATLVQPVGSPLSLECTVEGTSNPNLYWYRQAAGRGLQLLFYSVGIGQISSEVPQNLSASRPQDRQFILSSKKLLLSDSGFYLCACLGATNEKLFFGSGTQLSVL.

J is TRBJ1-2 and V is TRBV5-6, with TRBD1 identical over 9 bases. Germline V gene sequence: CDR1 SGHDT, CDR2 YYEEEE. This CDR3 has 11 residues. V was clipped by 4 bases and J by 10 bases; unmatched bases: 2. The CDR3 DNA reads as TGTGCCAGCAGCAGGACAGGGGTCTACACCTTC. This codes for CASSRTGVYTF.

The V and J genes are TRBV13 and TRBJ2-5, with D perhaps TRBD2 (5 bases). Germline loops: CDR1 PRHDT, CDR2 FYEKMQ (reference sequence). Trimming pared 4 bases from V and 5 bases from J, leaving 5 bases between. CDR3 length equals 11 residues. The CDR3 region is CASSSGETQYF. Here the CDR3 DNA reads TGTGCCAGCAGCTCGGGGGAGACCCAGTACTTC.

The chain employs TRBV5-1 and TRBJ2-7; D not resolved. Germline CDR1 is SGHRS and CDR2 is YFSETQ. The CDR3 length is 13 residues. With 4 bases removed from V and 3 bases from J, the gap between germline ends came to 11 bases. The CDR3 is CASSPAGRYEQYF. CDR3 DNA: TGCGCCAGCAGCCCCGCAGGCCGCTACGAGCAGTACTTC.

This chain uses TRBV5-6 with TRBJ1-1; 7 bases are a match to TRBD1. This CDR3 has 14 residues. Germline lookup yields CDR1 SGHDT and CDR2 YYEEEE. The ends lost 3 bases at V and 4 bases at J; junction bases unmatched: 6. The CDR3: CASSYRGGSTEAFF. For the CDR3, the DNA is TGTGCCAGCAGCTACAGGGGCGGGAGCACTGAAGCTTTCTTT.

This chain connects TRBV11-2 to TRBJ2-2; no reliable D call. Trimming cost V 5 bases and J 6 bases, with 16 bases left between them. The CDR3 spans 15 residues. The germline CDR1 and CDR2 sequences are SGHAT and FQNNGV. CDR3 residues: CASSPRALSPGELFF. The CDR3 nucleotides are TGTGCCAGCAGCCCCAGAGCCCTGAGCCCCGGGGAGCTGTTTTTT.

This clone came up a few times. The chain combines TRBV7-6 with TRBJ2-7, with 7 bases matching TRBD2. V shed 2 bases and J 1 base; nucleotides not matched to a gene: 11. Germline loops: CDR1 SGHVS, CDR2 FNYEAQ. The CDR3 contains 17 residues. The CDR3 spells CASSLTGRGELSYEQYF. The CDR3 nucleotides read TGTGCCAGCAGCTTAACTGGTCGGGGGGAATTATCCTACGAGCAGTACTTC.